A selection of T cell receptor beta chains follows, all from one sample in a study of blood T cell repertoires in COVID-19. Generated by immunoSEQ multiplex PCR, the TCRdb table keeps only in-frame clones and is missing some. The sample consists of approximately 94,000 clones, around four fifths of them appearing once. Material: peripheral blood. The receptors originated from a man between 45 and 60 years old with active or convalescent COVID-19. The CDR3 runs from the conserved cysteine through the conserved F or W. D genes are given only for firm matches. Expanded clones get a size class; other rows say once, few or many, or leave the size out.

TRBJ1-5,TRBV5-6,.,TRBD1,15,TGTGCCAGCAGTTCAGACAGGGGTCGCAATCAGCCCCAGCATTTT,CASSSDRGRNQPQHF
TRBJ1-2,TRBV2,.,TRBD1,12,TGTGCCAGCAGCTCCGACAGGGAGGGCTACACCTTC,CASSSDREGYTF
TRBJ1-1,TRBV2,.,.,14,TGTGCCAGCAGTGAGGCGCGGGGAGAGACTGAAGCTTTCTTT,CASSEARGETEAFF
TRBJ1-2,TRBV7-8,.,TRBD1,16,TGTGCCAGCAGCTTCGGACAGGCTAACTCGAACTATGGCTACACCTTC,CASSFGQANSNYGYTF
TRBJ1-4,TRBV3-1/TRBV3-2,once,.,15,TGTGCCAGCAGCCCCCAGACAGGCCGTTCCGAAAAACTGTTTTTT,CASSPQTGRSEKLFF
TRBJ2-3,TRBV29-1,.,TRBD2,14,TGCAGCGTCCTAAATAGCGGGGGGTCAGATACGCAGTATTTT,CSVLNSGGSDTQYF
TRBJ1-2,TRBV6-1,.,TRBD1,14,TGTGCCAGCAGTGAAGGACAGGGAGGTAGGAGCTACACCTTC,CASSEGQGGRSYTF
TRBJ1-3,TRBV6-5,.,.,14,TGTGCCAGCCGGCGCGGGGCAGTAGGAAACACCATATATTTT,CASRRGAVGNTIYF
TRBJ1-2,TRBV10-3,.,.,15,TGTGCCATCAGTGAAGGCAGGGGCACAGGAGGTGGCTACACCTTC,CAISEGRGTGGGYTF
TRBJ2-3,TRBV10-2,.,TRBD2,15,TGCGCCAGCAGGGGGACTAGCGGGAGTGGGGATACGCAGTATTTT,CASRGTSGSGDTQYF
TRBJ2-1,TRBV5-1,.,TRBD2,14,TGCGCCAGCACGGGACTAGCGGCGTACAATGAGCAGTTCTTC,CASTGLAAYNEQFF
TRBJ2-1,TRBV9,.,.,16,TGTGCCAGCAGCGAGACCAGCGTAAGCTCCTACAATGAGCAGTTCTTC,CASSETSVSSYNEQFF
TRBJ2-5,TRBV6-1,.,.,13,TGTGCCAGCAGTGAACAGGGGCCAGAGACCCAGTACTTC,CASSEQGPETQYF
TRBJ1-2,TRBV5-5,.,.,12,TGTGCCAGCAGCCCCGACACCTATGGCTACACCTTC,CASSPDTYGYTF
TRBJ1-2,TRBV29-1,few,.,12,TGCAGCGTTGAAGATTCCAGCTATGGCTACACCTTC,CSVEDSSYGYTF
TRBJ1-2,TRBV14,.,TRBD1,15,TGTGCCAGCAGCCAGATCATCGGACAGGGCCATGGCTACACCTTC,CASSQIIGQGHGYTF
TRBJ1-2,TRBV7-8,.,.,12,TGTGCCAGCAGCTTTTCAGGGGAAGGCTACACCTTC,CASSFSGEGYTF
TRBJ2-2,TRBV2,few,TRBD1,11,TGTGCCAGCAGTGAGGACAGGCAGCTGTTTTTT,CASSEDRQLFF
TRBJ2-7,TRBV4-1,.,TRBD2,15,TGCGCCAGCAGGGAAGGACTAGCGGGAGAGTCCGAGCAGTACTTC,CASREGLAGESEQYF
TRBJ2-7,TRBV5-1,few,TRBD1,16,TGCGCCAGCAGCCCCAATCCGGGACAGGGGCTCAACGAGCAGTACTTC,CASSPNPGQGLNEQYF
TRBJ2-5,TRBV29-1,.,TRBD2,15,TGCAGCGTTGAAGATCGACTAGCGGGAGGAGCGGCCCAGTACTTC,CSVEDRLAGGAAQYF
TRBJ1-4,TRBV2,.,.,15,TGTGCCAGCAGGAAGGAGGGTACAACTAATGAAAAACTGTTTTTT,CASRKEGTTNEKLFF
TRBJ2-7,TRBV7-9,.,TRBD1,14,TGTGCCAGCAGCTGGACAGGGGGCGGGTACGAGCAGTACTTC,CASSWTGGGYEQYF
TRBJ1-2,TRBV24-1,.,.,14,TGTGCCACCAGTGACCCCCGAGCCATGGATGGCTACACCTTC,CATSDPRAMDGYTF
TRBJ2-7,TRBV21-1,.,.,16,TGTGCCAGCAGCGTACGGACACCAAACCTTCCCTACGAGCAGTACTTC,CASSVRTPNLPYEQYF